This T cell receptor beta chain was documented in a study of shared clonotypes between healthy human individuals. Points from the study as a whole: All-four-donor shared clonotypes had higher generation probabilities than non-shared clonotypes did. Read depth was anticipated to influence clonotype sharing among donors.

150 to 250 ng DNA, tens of thousands of T cell genomes, went into each sorted-subset replicate PCR. TCRdb keeps only in-frame clones here, not all; method: immunoSEQ multiplex PCR. There are fewer than 3 million clones in the sample; roughly 90% occur only once, and 0.3% to 0.45% lies in the top ten. About this clone itself: The antigen remains undetermined.

Per germline, CDR1 MNHEY and CDR2 SMNVEV (reference sequence). V was pared by 2 bases and J by 3 bases, with 15 bases between. The CDR3 is made up of 16 amino acids. Sequenced material: naive CD4+ T cells from PBMCs. Stated subset: CD45RA+ positively selected. The chain employs TRBV27 and TRBJ2-3, with D possibly being TRBD1 (5 bases). This receptor was identified in a man between 18 and 35 years old in good health. Some clones in this sample may be carry-over from other donors' samples. The CDR3 DNA reads as TGTGCCAGCAGTTTAGGGCAGGGTTTTAGTACAGATACGCAGTATTTT. Encoded protein: CASSLGQGFSTDTQYF.